The present TCR beta chain was sequenced within a study of T-cell memory formation after mild COVID-19 (dated by TCRdb to about 2021). About the investigation overall: TCR sequence clusters from the two donors were found to be largely donor specific. In two donors, T-cell clones that expanded and contracted after mild COVID-19 were followed by sequencing TCRalpha and TCRbeta repertoires longitudinally. The cohort comprised two young, previously healthy adult volunteers, one female and one male.

Results the study describes overall, beyond this receptor: Some responding clones were found in pre-infection memory, which suggests that pre-existing cross-reactive memory T cells took part in the SARS-CoV-2 response. From day 15 to 85, contracting clones showed balanced CD4/CD8 phenotypes, whereas a second wave of clones that expanded from day 15 to 37 leaned towards CD4+. Contracting CD4+ clones appeared mostly in the CM and EM memory subsets, whereas CD8+ clones were enriched in EMRA. SARS-CoV-2 specificity of the second-wave clones peaking on day 37 was not confirmed. Only a couple of mild cases were covered in the study, and larger cohorts including severe cases with pre-infection samples were considered necessary.

Per the germline V gene (reference sequence), WNHNN is the CDR1 and SYGVQD is the CDR2. Trimming takes 9 bases from V and 2 bases from J, and the germline ends sit 23 bases apart. The CDR3 starts with the cysteine, ends with the phenylalanine, and has 16 residues. The only DNA kept is the CDR3, 48 bases in frame from the first base. The run used an Illumina NovaSeq 6000. Using 5'RACE with constant-segment primers, TCRalpha and TCRbeta cDNA libraries were constructed, with sample barcodes and unique molecular identifiers added in the process. RNA was extracted from every sample with Trizol reagent. Libraries were amplified in two PCR steps, with a second sample barcode and Illumina TruSeq adapters added in the second step. The libraries were sequenced on an Illumina NovaSeq using 2 x 150 bp paired-end reads. The study's processing was this. With migec v1.2.7, reads were demultiplexed and then collapsed into UMI-guided consensus sequences. With mixcr v2.1.11, UMI consensuses were aligned to TRA and TRB V and J templates and assembled into clonotypes. Clonotypes were classified as expanded or contracted when called significant by both edgeR and NoisET, with noise models trained on biological replicates. For edgeR calls, a false discovery rate-adjusted p below 0.01 and a log2 fold-change threshold of 1 were applied. As an exploratory analysis of dynamics, max-normalized trajectories of the 1000 most abundant clonotypes were examined by PCA with hierarchical clustering. Separately sequenced CD4+ and CD8+ repertoires were used to assign a CD4 or CD8 phenotype to each responding clone. Using fastp at Q25 and MiXCR, TCRdb reprocessed the public reads and kept productive beta chains. Every distinct CDR3 protein forms one entry, paired with its most common genes and DNA. TCRdb assigned the V and J calls; the authors' analysis was not used. The sample contains about 340,000 distinct CDR3 sequences, 10% to 15% of them found a single time. About a fifth of the sample is taken by the ten largest.

Worth noting for this clonotype: This receptor's antigen is unknown. Base qualities are not provided; no much larger clone lies one nucleotide away.

Ficoll-Paque density gradient centrifugation was used to isolate PBMCs. The sequence derives from a man aged 18 to 29 who had mild COVID-19 (a few samples of this study predate the infection). The sample titles of this study are shuffled in the database, so cell type and time point are left out; the donor was told from shared clones. Sequencing input: PBMCs or a T cell subset sorted from them (not recorded which). Here the chain combines TRBV10-1 and TRBJ2-7; the D region possibly corresponds to TRBD1 (6 bases align). The bases read TGCGCCAGGACGTGCGGATTCGGGACATTCGCCTACGAGCAGTACTTC. Its protein product is CARTCGFGTFAYEQYF.